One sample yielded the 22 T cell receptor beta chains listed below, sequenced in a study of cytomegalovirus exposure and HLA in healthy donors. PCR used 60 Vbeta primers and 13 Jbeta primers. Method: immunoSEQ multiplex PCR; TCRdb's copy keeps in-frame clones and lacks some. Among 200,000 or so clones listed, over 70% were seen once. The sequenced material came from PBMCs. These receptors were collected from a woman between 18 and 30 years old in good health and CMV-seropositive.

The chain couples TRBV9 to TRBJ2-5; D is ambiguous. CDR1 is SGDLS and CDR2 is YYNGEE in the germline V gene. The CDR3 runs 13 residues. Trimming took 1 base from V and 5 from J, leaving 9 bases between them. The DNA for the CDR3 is TGTGCCAGCAGCGTAAGCCCCGAGGAGACCCAGTACTTC. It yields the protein CASSVSPEETQYF.

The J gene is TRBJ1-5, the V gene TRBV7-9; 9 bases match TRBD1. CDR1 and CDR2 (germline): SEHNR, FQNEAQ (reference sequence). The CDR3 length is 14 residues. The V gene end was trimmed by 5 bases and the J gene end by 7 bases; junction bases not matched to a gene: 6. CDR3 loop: CASSQQGALQPQHF. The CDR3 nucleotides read TGTGCCAGCAGCCAACAGGGGGCATTACAGCCCCAGCATTTT.

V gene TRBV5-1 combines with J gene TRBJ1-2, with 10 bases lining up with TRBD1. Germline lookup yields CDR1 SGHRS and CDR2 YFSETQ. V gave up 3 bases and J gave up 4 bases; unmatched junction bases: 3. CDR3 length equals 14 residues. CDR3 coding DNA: TGCGCCAGCAGCTCCGGGACAGGGGCCTATGGCTACACCTTC. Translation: CASSSGTGAYGYTF. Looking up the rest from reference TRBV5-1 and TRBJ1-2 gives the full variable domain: KAGVTQTPRYLIKTRGQQVTLSCSPISGHRSVSWYQQTPGQGLQFLFEYFSETQRNKGNFPGRFSGRQFSNSRSEMNVSTLELGDSALYLCASSSGTGAYGYTFGSGTRLTVV.

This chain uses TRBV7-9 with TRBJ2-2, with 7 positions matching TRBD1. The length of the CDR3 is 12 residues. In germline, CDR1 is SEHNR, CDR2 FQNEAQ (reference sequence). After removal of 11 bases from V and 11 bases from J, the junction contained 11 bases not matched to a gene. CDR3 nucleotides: TGTGCCGGCGCCGGGACAGACATCGAGCTGTTTTTT. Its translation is CAGAGTDIELFF.

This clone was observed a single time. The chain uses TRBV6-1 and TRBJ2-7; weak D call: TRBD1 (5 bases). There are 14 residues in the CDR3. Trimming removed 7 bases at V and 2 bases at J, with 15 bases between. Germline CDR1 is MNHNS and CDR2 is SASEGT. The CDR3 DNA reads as TGTGCCAGCAACACTAATAGACAGACCTACGAGCAGTACTTC. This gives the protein CASNTNRQTYEQYF.

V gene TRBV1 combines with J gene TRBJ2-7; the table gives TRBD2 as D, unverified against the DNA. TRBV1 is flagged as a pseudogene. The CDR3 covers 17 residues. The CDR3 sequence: CTSSRTSLGTSIHEQYF. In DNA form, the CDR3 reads TGCACCAGCAGCCGCACGTCCCTCGGGACTAGTATCCACGAGCAGTACTTC.

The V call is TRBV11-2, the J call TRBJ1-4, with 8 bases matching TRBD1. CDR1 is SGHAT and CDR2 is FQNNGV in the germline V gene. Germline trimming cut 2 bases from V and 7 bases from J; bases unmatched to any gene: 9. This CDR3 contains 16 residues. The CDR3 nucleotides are TGTGCCAGCAGCTTACCAACGACAGGGGTGGGTGAAAAACTGTTTTTT. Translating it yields CASSLPTTGVGEKLFF.

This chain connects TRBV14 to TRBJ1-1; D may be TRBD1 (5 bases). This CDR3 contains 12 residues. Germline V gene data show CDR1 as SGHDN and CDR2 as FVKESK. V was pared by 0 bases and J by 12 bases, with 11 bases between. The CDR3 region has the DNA TGTGCCAGCAGCCAAGAACCTCCAGGGTCTTTCTTT. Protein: CASSQEPPGSFF.

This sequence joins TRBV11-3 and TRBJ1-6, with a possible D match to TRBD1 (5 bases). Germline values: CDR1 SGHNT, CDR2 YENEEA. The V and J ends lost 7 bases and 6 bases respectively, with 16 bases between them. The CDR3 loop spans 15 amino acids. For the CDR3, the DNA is TGTGCCAGCATGGGGACCGGGGGACCTAATTCACCCCTCCACTTT. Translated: CASMGTGGPNSPLHF.

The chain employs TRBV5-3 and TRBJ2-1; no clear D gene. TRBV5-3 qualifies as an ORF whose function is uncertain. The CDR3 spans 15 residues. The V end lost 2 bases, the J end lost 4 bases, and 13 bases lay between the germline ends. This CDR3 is CARSFEDLRYNEQFF. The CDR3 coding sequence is TGTGCCAGAAGCTTTGAAGATCTTAGATACAATGAGCAGTTCTTC.

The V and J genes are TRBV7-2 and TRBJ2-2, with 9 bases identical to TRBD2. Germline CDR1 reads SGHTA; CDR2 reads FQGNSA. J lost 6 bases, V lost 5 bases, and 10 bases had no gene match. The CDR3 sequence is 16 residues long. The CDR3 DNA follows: TGTGCCAGCAGCGCCAGGGGCGGGGGGGGCGCCGGGGAGCTGTTTTTT. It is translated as CASSARGGGGAGELFF.

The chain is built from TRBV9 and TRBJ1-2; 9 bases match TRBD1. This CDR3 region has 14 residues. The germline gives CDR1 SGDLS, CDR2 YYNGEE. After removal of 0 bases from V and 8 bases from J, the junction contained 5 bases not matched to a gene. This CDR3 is CASSVAGTGFGYTF. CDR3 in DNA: TGTGCCAGCAGCGTAGCCGGGACAGGGTTCGGCTACACCTTC.

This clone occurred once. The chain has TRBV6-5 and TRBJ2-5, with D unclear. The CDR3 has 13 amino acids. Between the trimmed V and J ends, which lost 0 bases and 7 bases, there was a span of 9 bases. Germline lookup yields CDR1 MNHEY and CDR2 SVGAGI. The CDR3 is CASSYSQSGTQYF. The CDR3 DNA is TGTGCCAGCAGTTACTCCCAATCCGGGACCCAGTACTTC.

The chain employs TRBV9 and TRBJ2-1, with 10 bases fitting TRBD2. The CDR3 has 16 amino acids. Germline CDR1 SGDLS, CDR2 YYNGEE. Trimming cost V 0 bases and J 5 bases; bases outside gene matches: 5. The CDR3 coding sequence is TGTGCCAGCAGCGTAGGGCTAGCGGGGGCGAACAATGAGCAGTTCTTC. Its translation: CASSVGLAGANNEQFF. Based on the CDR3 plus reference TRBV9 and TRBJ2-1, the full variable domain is DSGVTQTPKHLITATGQRVTLRCSPRSGDLSVYWYQQSLDQGLQFLIQYYNGEERAKGNILERFSAQQFPDLHSELNLSSLELGDSALYFCASSVGLAGANNEQFFGPGTRLTVL.

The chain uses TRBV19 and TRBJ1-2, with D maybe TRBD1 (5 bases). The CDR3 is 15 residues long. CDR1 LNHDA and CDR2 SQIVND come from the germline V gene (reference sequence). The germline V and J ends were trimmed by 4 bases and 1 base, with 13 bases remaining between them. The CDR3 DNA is TGTGCCAGTAGTACCGCGGCAGGGTTTAACTATGGCTACACCTTC. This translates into CASSTAAGFNYGYTF.

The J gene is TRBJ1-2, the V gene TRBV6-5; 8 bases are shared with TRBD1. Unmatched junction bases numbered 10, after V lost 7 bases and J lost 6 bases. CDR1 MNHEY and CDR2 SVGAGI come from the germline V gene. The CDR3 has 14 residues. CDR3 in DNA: TGTGCCAGCACCTACCGGGCAGGGGGCGATGGCTACACCTTC. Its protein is CASTYRAGGDGYTF.

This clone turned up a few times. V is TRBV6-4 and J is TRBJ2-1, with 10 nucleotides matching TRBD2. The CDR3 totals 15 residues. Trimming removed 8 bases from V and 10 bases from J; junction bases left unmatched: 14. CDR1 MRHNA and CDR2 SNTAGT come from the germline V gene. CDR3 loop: CASALAGEGVTEQFF. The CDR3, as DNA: TGTGCCAGCGCCCTAGCGGGGGAAGGGGTAACAGAGCAGTTCTTC.

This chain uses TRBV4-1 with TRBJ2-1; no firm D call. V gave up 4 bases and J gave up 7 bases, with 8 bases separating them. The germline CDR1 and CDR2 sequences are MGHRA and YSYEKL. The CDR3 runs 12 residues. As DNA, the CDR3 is TGCGCCAGCAGCCCCGCTATTAATGAGCAGTTCTTC. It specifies CASSPAINEQFF.

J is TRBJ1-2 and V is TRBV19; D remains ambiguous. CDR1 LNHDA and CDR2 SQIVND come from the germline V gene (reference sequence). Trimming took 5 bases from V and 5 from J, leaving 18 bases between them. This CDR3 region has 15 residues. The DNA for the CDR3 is TGTGCCAGTAGTTATTCCGTTGGGTGGGAGTATGGCTACACCTTC. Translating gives CASSYSVGWEYGYTF.

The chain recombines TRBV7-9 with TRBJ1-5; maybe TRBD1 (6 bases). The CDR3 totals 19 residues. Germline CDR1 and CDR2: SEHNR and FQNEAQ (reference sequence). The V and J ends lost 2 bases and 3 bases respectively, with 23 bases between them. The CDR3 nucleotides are TGTGCCAGCAGCTTATCGACAGGAGGAGGGGGGGAATACAATCAGCCCCAGCATTTT. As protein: CASSLSTGGGGEYNQPQHF. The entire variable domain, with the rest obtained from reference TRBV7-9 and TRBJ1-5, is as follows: DTGVSQNPRHKITKRGQNVTFRCDPISEHNRLYWYRQTLGQGPEFLTYFQNEAQLEKSRLLSDRFSAERPKGSFSTLEIQRTEQGDSAMYLCASSLSTGGGGEYNQPQHFGDGTRLSIL.

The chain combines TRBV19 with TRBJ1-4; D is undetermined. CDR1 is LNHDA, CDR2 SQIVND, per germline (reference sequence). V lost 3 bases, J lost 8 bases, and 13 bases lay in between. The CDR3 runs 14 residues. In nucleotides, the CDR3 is TGTGCCAGTAGTATGGGTCAGACAATCGAAAAACTGTTTTTT. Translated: CASSMGQTIEKLFF.

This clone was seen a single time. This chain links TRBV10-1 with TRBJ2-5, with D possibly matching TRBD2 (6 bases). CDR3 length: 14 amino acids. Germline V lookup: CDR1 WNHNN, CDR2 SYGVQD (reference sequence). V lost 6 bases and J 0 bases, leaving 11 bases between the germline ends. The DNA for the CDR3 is TGCGCCAGCAGGGGGGGACGGTACCAAGAGACCCAGTACTTC. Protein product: CASRGGRYQETQYF.